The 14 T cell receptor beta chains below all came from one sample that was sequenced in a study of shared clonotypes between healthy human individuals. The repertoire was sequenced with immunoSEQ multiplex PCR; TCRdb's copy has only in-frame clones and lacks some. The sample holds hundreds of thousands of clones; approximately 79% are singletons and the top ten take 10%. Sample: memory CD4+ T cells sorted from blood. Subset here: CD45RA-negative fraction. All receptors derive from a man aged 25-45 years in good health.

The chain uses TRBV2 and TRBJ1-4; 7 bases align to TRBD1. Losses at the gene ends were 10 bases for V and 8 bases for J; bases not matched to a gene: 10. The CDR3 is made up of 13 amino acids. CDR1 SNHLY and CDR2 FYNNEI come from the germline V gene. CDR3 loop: CANNRDRNEKLFF. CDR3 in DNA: TGTGCCAACAACCGGGACAGAAACGAAAAACTGTTTTTT.

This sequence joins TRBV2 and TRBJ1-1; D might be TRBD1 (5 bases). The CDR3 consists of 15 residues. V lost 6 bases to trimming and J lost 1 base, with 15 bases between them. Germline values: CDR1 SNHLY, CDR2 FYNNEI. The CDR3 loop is CASSQKRQTNTEAFF. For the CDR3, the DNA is TGTGCCAGCAGCCAAAAGCGACAGACGAACACTGAAGCTTTCTTT.

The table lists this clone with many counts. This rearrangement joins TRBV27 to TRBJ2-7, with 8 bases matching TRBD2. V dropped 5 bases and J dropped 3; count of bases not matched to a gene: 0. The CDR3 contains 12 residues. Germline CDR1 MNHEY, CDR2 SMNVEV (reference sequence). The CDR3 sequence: CASSSGSYEQYF. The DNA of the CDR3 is TGTGCCAGCAGTAGCGGGAGCTACGAGCAGTACTTC.

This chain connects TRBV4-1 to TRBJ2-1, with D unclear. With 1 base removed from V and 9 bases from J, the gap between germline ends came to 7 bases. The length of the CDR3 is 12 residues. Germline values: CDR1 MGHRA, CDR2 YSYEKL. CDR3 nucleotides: TGCGCCAGCAGCCAAGCCGGCTCTGAGCAGTTCTTC. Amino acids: CASSQAGSEQFF.

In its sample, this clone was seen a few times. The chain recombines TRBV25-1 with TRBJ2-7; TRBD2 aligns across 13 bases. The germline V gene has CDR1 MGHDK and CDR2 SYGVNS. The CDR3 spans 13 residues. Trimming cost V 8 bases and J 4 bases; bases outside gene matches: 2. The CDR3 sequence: CASETSGRYEQYF. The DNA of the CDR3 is TGTGCCAGCGAGACTAGCGGGAGGTACGAGCAGTACTTC.

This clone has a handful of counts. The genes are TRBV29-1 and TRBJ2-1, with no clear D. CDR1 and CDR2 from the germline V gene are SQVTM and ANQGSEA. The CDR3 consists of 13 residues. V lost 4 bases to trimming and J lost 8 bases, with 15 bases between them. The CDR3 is CSVGGYDRHEQFF. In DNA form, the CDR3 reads TGCAGCGTTGGGGGATATGATCGGCATGAGCAGTTCTTC.

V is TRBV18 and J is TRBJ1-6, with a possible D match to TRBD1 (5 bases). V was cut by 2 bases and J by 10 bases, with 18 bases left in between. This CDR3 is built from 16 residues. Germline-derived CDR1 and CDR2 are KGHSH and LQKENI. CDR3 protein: CASSPRKAGLASPLHF. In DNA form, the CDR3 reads TGTGCCAGCTCACCAAGAAAAGCAGGGTTAGCGTCACCCCTCCACTTT.

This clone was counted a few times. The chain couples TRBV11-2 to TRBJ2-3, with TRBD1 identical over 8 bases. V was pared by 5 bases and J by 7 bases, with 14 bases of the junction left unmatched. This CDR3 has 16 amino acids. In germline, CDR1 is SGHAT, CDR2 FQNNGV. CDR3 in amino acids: CASSDRTGIGTNTQYF. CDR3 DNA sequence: TGTGCCAGCAGCGACCGGACAGGGATAGGGACAAATACGCAGTATTTT.

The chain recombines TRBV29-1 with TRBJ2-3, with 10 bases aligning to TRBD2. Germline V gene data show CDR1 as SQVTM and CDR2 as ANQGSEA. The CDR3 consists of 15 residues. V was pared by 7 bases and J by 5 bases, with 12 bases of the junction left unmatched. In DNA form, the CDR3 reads TGCAGCGGGCGGAGCGGGAGGGCGGGAGGAGATACGCAGTATTTT. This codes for CSGRSGRAGGDTQYF.

This chain's CDR3 is CASSLDSPTYEQYF. CDR3 nucleotide sequence: TGCGCCAGCAGCTTGGACAGCCCTACCTACGAGCAGTACTTC. This rearrangement joins TRBV5-1 to TRBJ2-7; D gene ambiguous. This CDR3 contains 14 residues. Germline V lookup: CDR1 SGHRS, CDR2 YFSETQ. V was trimmed by 0 bases and J by 2 bases, leaving 9 bases between them.

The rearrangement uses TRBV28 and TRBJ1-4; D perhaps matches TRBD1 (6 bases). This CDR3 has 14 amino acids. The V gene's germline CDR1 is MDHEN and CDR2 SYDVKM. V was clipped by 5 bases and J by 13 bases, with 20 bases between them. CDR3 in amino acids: CASSLTGLGMGLFF. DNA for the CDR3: TGTGCCAGCAGTCTAACAGGGTTGGGGATGGGACTGTTTTTT.

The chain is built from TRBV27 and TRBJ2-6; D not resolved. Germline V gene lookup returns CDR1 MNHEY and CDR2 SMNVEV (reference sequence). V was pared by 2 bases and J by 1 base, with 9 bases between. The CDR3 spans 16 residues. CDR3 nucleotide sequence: TGTGCCAGCAGTTTAGCCCACCCTTCTGGGGCCAACGTCCTGACTTTC. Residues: CASSLAHPSGANVLTF.

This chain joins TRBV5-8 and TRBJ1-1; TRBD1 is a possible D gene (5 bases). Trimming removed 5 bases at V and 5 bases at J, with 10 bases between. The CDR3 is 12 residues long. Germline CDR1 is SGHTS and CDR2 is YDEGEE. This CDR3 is CASSWGGTEAFF. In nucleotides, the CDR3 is TGTGCCAGCAGTTGGGGGGGAACTGAAGCTTTCTTT.

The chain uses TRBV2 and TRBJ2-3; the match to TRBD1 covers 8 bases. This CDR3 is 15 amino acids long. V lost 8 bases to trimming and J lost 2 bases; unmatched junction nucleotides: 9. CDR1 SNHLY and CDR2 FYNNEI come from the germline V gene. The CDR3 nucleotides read TGTGCCAGCGGACAGGGTTCCCCCTTCACAGATACGCAGTATTTT. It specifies CASGQGSPFTDTQYF.